One TCR beta chain is described in this entry. Its antigen is unknown. Data came from immunoSEQ multiplex PCR; TCRdb stores just in-frame clones and leaves some out. The repertoire includes 350,000 to 500,000 clones, roughly 87% of them detected once, and roughly 4.3% sits in the top ten. Stated treatment: 15 to 20 received Ad26.COV2.S at low or high dose, single or two shots; several received placebo; per-sample allocation not given. After the first vaccine or placebo injection, samples were drawn on day 63. A Boston adult aged 18-55 years was the donor. The data stem from a study of Ad26.COV2.S vaccination and SARS-CoV-2 variants. Whole-study findings and limits: Non-spike TCR breadth showed similarity between vaccine and placebo recipients.

This CDR3 contains 14 residues. The V segment lost 0 bases and the J segment 10 bases; nucleotides outside the gene matches: 2. Germline V gene data show CDR1 as SGHRS and CDR2 as YFSETQ. This TCR came from a person between 18 and 65 years old who received the Ad26.COV2.S COVID-19 vaccine or a placebo. The sample was peripheral blood, taken in a trial of Ad26.COV2.S vaccine versus placebo. The chain couples TRBV5-1 to TRBJ1-6; the match to TRBD1 covers 9 bases. The CDR3 region is CASSLETGGSPLHF. CDR3 nucleotide sequence: TGCGCCAGCAGCTTGGAGACAGGGGGGTCACCCCTCCACTTT.